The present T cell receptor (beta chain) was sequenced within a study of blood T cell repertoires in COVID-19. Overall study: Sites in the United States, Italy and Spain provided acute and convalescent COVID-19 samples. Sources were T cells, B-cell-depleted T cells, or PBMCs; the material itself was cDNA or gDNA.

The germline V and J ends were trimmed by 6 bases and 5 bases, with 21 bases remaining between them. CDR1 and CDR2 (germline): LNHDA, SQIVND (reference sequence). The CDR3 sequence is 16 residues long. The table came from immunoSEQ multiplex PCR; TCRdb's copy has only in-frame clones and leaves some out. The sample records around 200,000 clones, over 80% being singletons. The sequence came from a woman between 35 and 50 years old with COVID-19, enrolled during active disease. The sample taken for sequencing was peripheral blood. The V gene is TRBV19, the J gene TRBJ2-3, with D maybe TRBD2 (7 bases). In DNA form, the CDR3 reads TGTGCCAGTAGCAAAATTAGCCGGGGGGCAGGAGATACGCAGTATTTT. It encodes CASSKISRGAGDTQYF.